These 25 T cell receptor beta chains came from one sample sequenced in a study of OX40 agonist ivuxolimab in advanced cancers. Sequenced by immunoSEQ multiplex PCR; TCRdb stores in-frame clones only, minus some. In the table there are about 46,000 clones, 88% of which are singletons. The material was CD4+ or CD8+ T cells sorted from blood, obtained in a trial of the OX40 agonist ivuxolimab. These receptor sequences come from an adult with an advanced solid tumor such as melanoma, head and neck, liver or kidney cancer.

V is TRBV6-1 and J is TRBJ2-1; the D is unclear. Trimming removed 5 bases from V and 5 bases from J, with 10 bases in between. The CDR3 loop spans 13 amino acids. Per the germline V gene, CDR1 is MNHNS and CDR2 is SASEGT. The CDR3 DNA is TGTGCCAGCAGTTCGGGTGGGAACAATGAGCAGTTCTTC. It encodes CASSSGGNNEQFF.

This clone has a handful of counts. The gene calls are TRBV11-2 and TRBJ2-7; tentatively, D is TRBD1 or TRBD2 (5 bases each). There are 13 residues in the CDR3. CDR1 is SGHAT, CDR2 FQNNGV, per germline. Trimming took 7 bases from V and 2 from J, leaving 12 bases between them. This CDR3 reads CASTPGPTYEQYF. CDR3 DNA sequence: TGTGCCAGCACGCCGGGGCCCACCTACGAGCAGTACTTC.

V and J are TRBV19 and TRBJ2-5; possibly TRBD2 for D (7 bases). Germline V gene sequence: CDR1 LNHDA, CDR2 SQIVND (reference sequence). The germline V and J ends were trimmed by 5 bases and 5 bases, with 15 bases remaining between them. This CDR3 comprises 14 residues. The DNA of the CDR3 is TGTGCCAGTAGTCCCCGGGGGGACACGGAGACCCAGTACTTC. This codes for CASSPRGDTETQYF. Full variable domain (remainder filled in from reference TRBV19 and TRBJ2-5): DGGITQSPKYLFRKEGQNVTLSCEQNLNHDAMYWYRQDPGQGLRLIYYSQIVNDFQKGDIAEGYSVSREKKESFPLTVTSAQKNPTAFYLCASSPRGDTETQYFGPGTRLLVL.

Concerning this clone itself: This sample includes further DNA sequences coding for the same CDR3. V usage is TRBV7-2 and J usage is TRBJ2-5; TRBD2 agrees at 9 bases. The CDR3 extends over 16 amino acids. J was trimmed by 2 bases and V by 1 base; bases with no gene match: 5. CDR1 and CDR2 (germline): SGHTA, FQGNSA. The CDR3 here is CASSLGSSGGQETQYF. CDR3 DNA: TGTGCCAGCAGCTTAGGGTCAAGCGGGGGGCAAGAGACCCAGTACTTC.

The genes are TRBV18 and TRBJ1-2, with 8 bases that match TRBD1. Germline CDR1 reads KGHSH; CDR2 reads LQKENI. CDR3 length equals 15 residues. With V trimmed by 8 bases and J by 6 bases, 14 bases remained unmatched. The CDR3 is CASQPPTGVDNGYTF. Here the CDR3 DNA reads TGTGCCAGCCAACCGCCGACAGGGGTAGATAATGGCTACACCTTC.

The gene calls are TRBV4-3 and TRBJ2-4, with 7 nucleotides matching TRBD2. This CDR3 contains 15 residues. The germline V gene has CDR1 LGHNA and CDR2 YSLEER. The ends lost 0 bases at V and 6 bases at J; junction bases unmatched: 5. The CDR3 is CASSQEPGGGNIQYF. The CDR3 nucleotides are TGCGCCAGCAGCCAAGAGCCGGGGGGAGGAAACATTCAGTACTTC.

The DNA for the CDR3 is TGCGCCAGCAGCTGGATAGCGGGAGCTCCGGGGGGTGAGCAGTTCTTC. It specifies CASSWIAGAPGGEQFF. The V gene is TRBV5-1, the J gene TRBJ2-1; 9 positions agree with TRBD2. Germline V gene data show CDR1 as SGHRS and CDR2 as YFSETQ. CDR3 size: 16 residues. With 3 bases clipped from V and 9 bases from J, the junction kept 13 bases outside the gene matches.

Worth noting for this clone: This likely traces to a read error, being one base from a far larger clone. The CDR3: CATSSGSAFNEQFF. The CDR3 coding sequence is TGTGCCACCAGCTCCGGGAGTGCCTTCAATGAGCAGTTCTTC. The rearrangement links TRBV15 to TRBJ2-1, with D perhaps TRBD2 (6 bases). The CDR3 totals 14 residues. Germline V gene data show CDR1 as LNHNV and CDR2 as YYDKDF (reference sequence). Trimming took off 5 bases at V and 6 bases at J, with 14 bases between the two ends.

The CDR3 sequence: CAWSVGGYGYTF. In DNA form, the CDR3 reads TGTGCCTGGAGTGTCGGGGGTTATGGCTACACCTTC. The V gene is TRBV30, the J gene TRBJ1-2; tentatively, D is TRBD1 (5 bases). This CDR3 is built from 12 residues. CDR1 GTSNPN and CDR2 SVGIG come from the germline V gene (reference sequence). The V end was cut by 0 bases, the J end by 5 bases, with 7 bases between.

The CDR3 sequence is CASAWGQGNEKLFF. In nucleotides, the CDR3 is TGTGCCAGCGCATGGGGACAGGGAAATGAAAAACTGTTTTTT. The chain links TRBV25-1 to TRBJ1-4, with 9 nucleotides matching TRBD1. The CDR3 runs to 14 residues. Germline assignment: CDR1 MGHDK and CDR2 SYGVNS. With V trimmed by 8 bases and J by 5 bases, 6 bases remained unmatched.

The rearrangement joins TRBV6-6 to TRBJ1-2; 7 bases are shared with TRBD1. J was trimmed by 2 bases and V by 2 bases; bases with no gene match: 2. Germline CDR1 and CDR2: MNHNY and SVGAGI (reference sequence). This CDR3 comprises 14 residues. The CDR3 loop reads CASSYRGPNYGYTF. CDR3 nucleotides: TGTGCCAGCAGTTACAGGGGGCCGAACTATGGCTACACCTTC.

This clone was found a few times. The CDR3 region has the DNA TGCGCCAGCAGTCCGACAGGGGTGAACACCGGGGAGCTGTTTTTT. Protein: CASSPTGVNTGELFF. V usage is TRBV10-1 and J usage is TRBJ2-2; 8 nucleotides align to TRBD1. Looked up from germline, CDR1 is WNHNN and CDR2 is SYGVQD (reference sequence). The CDR3 covers 15 residues. Trimming cost V 5 bases and J 1 base; bases outside gene matches: 3.

The chain joins TRBV9 to TRBJ2-1; 10 nucleotides match TRBD2. V lost 0 bases and J lost 9; bases outside the gene matches: 9. From germline, CDR1 is SGDLS and CDR2 YYNGEE. This CDR3 contains 16 residues. The CDR3 DNA is TGTGCCAGCAGCGTAGCAAGCGGGGGGGCCTCTGGTGAGCAGTTCTTC. Protein sequence: CASSVASGGASGEQFF.

The chain employs TRBV9 and TRBJ1-1; D gene unclear. The CDR3 extends over 15 amino acids. Trimming took 4 bases from V and 1 from J, leaving 14 bases between them. In germline, CDR1 is SGDLS, CDR2 YYNGEE. This CDR3 is CASSSSTTQNTEAFF. In DNA, the CDR3 is TGTGCCAGCAGCTCGTCGACAACCCAGAACACTGAAGCTTTCTTT.

As for this clone: At one boundary the junction diverges from the germline segment, which might be a read error. The chain is built from TRBV6-1 and TRBJ2-3; D is ambiguous. The germline gives CDR1 MNHNS, CDR2 SASEGT. This CDR3 is 13 amino acids long. Here the CDR3 reads CASSEVPWMADLF. The CDR3 DNA sequence: TGTGCCAGCAGTGAAGTACCTTGGATGGCCGACCTTTTT.

The rearrangement uses TRBV7-9 and TRBJ1-4, with a tentative D call TRBD1 (5 bases). Germline loops: CDR1 SEHNR, CDR2 FQNEAQ (reference sequence). V was shortened by 1 base and J by 4 bases, with 10 bases between the two germline ends. This CDR3 is 15 amino acids long. In DNA, the CDR3 is TGTGCCAGCAGCTTAGAGGGGCGGAGTAATGAAAAACTGTTTTTT. Its translation is CASSLEGRSNEKLFF.

The DNA for the CDR3 is TGTGCCAGCAGCGTTGGTCTTCAGAACACTGAAGCTTTCTTT. Translating it yields CASSVGLQNTEAFF. This sequence joins TRBV9 and TRBJ1-1, with D uncertain. Germline V gene data show CDR1 as SGDLS and CDR2 as YYNGEE. The CDR3 is 14 amino acids. Trimming pared 2 bases from V and 1 base from J, leaving 9 bases between.

This rearrangement joins TRBV7-8 to TRBJ2-7; D is ambiguous. The CDR3 loop spans 11 amino acids. The V end lost 5 bases, the J end lost 11 bases, and 13 bases lay between the germline ends. Germline V gene sequence: CDR1 SGHVS, CDR2 FQNEAQ. Here the CDR3 reads CASSPGRWKYF. DNA for the CDR3: TGTGCCAGCAGCCCTGGTAGGTGGAAGTACTTC.

The genes are TRBV4-1 and TRBJ2-7; D gene unclear. The CDR3 spans 14 residues. CDR1 MGHRA and CDR2 YSYEKL come from the germline V gene. V gave up 5 bases and J gave up 2 bases, with 13 bases separating them. CDR3 in amino acids: CASSKGDGTYEQYF. CDR3 nucleotides: TGCGCCAGCAGCAAAGGTGACGGAACCTACGAGCAGTACTTC.

In DNA, the CDR3 is TGTGCCACAAGACAGGGGGAAGACGAGCAGTACTTC. Residues: CATRQGEDEQYF. The chain recombines TRBV15 with TRBJ2-7, with TRBD1 identical over 9 bases. CDR3 length equals 12 residues. Germline V gene data show CDR1 as LNHNV and CDR2 as YYDKDF (reference sequence). Germline trimming cut 9 bases from V and 5 bases from J; bases unmatched to any gene: 5.

V and J are TRBV15 and TRBJ2-2; 9 bases are a match to TRBD1. Per germline, CDR1 LNHNV and CDR2 YYDKDF (reference sequence). This CDR3 comprises 14 residues. V shed 5 bases and J 5 bases; nucleotides not matched to a gene: 3. This CDR3 is CATSGQGSTGELFF. CDR3 nucleotides: TGTGCCACCAGCGGACAGGGGTCGACCGGGGAGCTGTTTTTT.

The rearrangement links TRBV11-3 to TRBJ2-5; no clear D gene. Trimming shortened V by 1 base and J by 5 bases, and 11 bases separated the two germline ends. The CDR3 contains 14 residues. Germline CDR1 is SGHNT and CDR2 is YENEEA. The CDR3 region has the DNA TGTGCCAGCAGCTTAGCGCGGCACGTGGAGACCCAGTACTTC. Encoded protein: CASSLARHVETQYF. The full variable domain, completed using reference TRBV11-3 and TRBJ2-5, is EAGVVQSPRYKIIEKKQPVAFWCNPISGHNTLYWYLQNLGQGPELLIRYENEEAVDDSQLPKDRFSAERLKGVDSTLKIQPAELGDSAVYLCASSLARHVETQYFGPGTRLLVL.

The genes are TRBV4-3 and TRBJ2-3; D remains unclear. Germline lookup yields CDR1 LGHNA and CDR2 YSLEER. Trimming stripped 5 bases from V and 5 bases from J, with 14 bases between. The CDR3 has 14 amino acids. CDR3 region: CASSESRGRDTQYF. As DNA, the CDR3 is TGCGCCAGCAGCGAAAGTAGAGGCCGAGATACGCAGTATTTT.

The CDR3 coding sequence is TGTGCCAGCACCGACAGAGGAGAGACCCAGTACTTC. Translating gives CASTDRGETQYF. This chain joins TRBV2 and TRBJ2-5, with a weak D call TRBD1 (5 bases). This CDR3 has 12 amino acids. Germline CDR1 SNHLY, CDR2 FYNNEI. V was cut by 7 bases and J by 4 bases, with 10 bases left in between. Full variable domain (remainder filled in from reference TRBV2 and TRBJ2-5): EPEVTQTPSHQVTQMGQEVILRCVPISNHLYFYWYRQILGQKVEFLVSFYNNEISEKSEIFDDQFSVERPDGSNFTLKIRSTKLEDSAMYFCASTDRGETQYFGPGTRLLVL.

The chain uses TRBV7-6 and TRBJ2-7, with 9 bases aligning to TRBD1. The CDR3 runs to 17 residues. V shed 1 base and J 5 bases; nucleotides not matched to a gene: 12. Germline V gives CDR1 SGHVS, CDR2 FNYEAQ. The CDR3 is CASSLDLMGQGTHEQYF. The CDR3 region has the DNA TGTGCCAGCAGCTTAGATCTAATGGGACAGGGAACGCACGAGCAGTACTTC.